This T cell receptor (beta chain) appears in the sequencing data of a study of prognosis after radiotherapy for stage I lung cancer. Study overall: Distant metastases showed up in a few patients after radiotherapy, at a median of approximately seven months, while under 18 showed no significant progression. Points from the study as a whole: Reportedly, TRBV and TRBJ gene usage varied with metastasis presence.

Starting from genomic DNA, TCR beta CDR3 was amplified through two-round multiplex PCR. Round one of PCR was performed, and it used primers specific to each TRBV and TRBJ gene. TCRdb reprocessed the multiplex PCR reads via MiXCR and lists one record per CDR3 protein. The data contain around 21,000 distinct CDR3 sequences, roughly 47% of them singletons. Ten or more counts support this clonotype. Its antigen is unknown. Source: PBMCs, taken before or after stereotactic body radiation therapy (not recorded which). This receptor was taken from a donor aged 50 or older with non-small cell lung cancer.

This CDR3 is CASSPGLAGAANTGELFF. For the CDR3, the DNA is TGCGCCAGCAGCCCGGGACTAGCGGGAGCTGCGAACACCGGGGAGCTGTTTTTT. The chain uses TRBV5-1 and TRBJ2-2; TRBD2 matches at 14 bases. CDR1 and CDR2 (germline): SGHRS, YFSETQ. This CDR3 comprises 18 residues. V was pared by 4 bases and J by 0 bases, with 5 bases of the junction left unmatched. The whole variable domain, filled in from reference TRBV5-1 and TRBJ2-2, reads KAGVTQTPRYLIKTRGQQVTLSCSPISGHRSVSWYQQTPGQGLQFLFEYFSETQRNKGNFPGRFSGRQFSNSRSEMNVSTLELGDSALYLCASSPGLAGAANTGELFFGEGSRLTVL.